This T cell receptor beta chain is drawn from a study of T cell responses to AZD1222 COVID-19 vaccine. Unmatched junction bases numbered 5, after V lost 3 bases and J lost 4 bases. Germline assignment: CDR1 MNHNS and CDR2 SASEGT. The CDR3 has 14 amino acids. Libraries were prepared by immunoSEQ multiplex PCR; TCRdb keeps only in-frame clonotypes and omits some of them. Among approximately 88,000 clones listed, about 88% were seen once. With regard to this clone: What it binds is not known.

Study-level findings and limits: Only 5 or 6 people who got AZD1222 tested seropositive at baseline. Donors in the cohort were predominantly white British and more often female, and clonal diversity was possibly underestimated. CD4 TCRs covered the whole spike, strongest at regions 160-218 and 743-854.

The receptor was isolated from an adult who received the AZD1222 COVID-19 vaccine. Sequencing was performed on peripheral blood, taken 28 days after the second AZD1222 dose. The V gene is TRBV6-1, the J gene TRBJ1-2, with 7 nucleotides matching TRBD1. CDR3 sequence (DNA): TGTGCCAGCAGTGAGGCAGGGGGTAGCTATGGCTACACCTTC. Amino acids: CASSEAGGSYGYTF.